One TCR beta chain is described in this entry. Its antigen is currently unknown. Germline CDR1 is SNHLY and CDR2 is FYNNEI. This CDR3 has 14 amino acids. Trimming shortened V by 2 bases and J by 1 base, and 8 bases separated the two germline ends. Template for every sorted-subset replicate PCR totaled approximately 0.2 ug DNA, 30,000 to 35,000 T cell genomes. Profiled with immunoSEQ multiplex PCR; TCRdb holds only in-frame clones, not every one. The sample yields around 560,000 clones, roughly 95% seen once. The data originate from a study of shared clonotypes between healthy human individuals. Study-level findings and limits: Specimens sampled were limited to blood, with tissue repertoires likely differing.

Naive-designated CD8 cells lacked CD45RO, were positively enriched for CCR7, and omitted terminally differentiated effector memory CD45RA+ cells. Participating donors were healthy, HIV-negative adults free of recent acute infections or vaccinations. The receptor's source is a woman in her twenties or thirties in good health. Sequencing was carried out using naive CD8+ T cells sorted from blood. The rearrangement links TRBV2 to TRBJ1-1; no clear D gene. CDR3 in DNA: TGTGCCAGCAGTGAATTGTCCCCGAACACTGAAGCTTTCTTT. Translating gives CASSELSPNTEAFF.